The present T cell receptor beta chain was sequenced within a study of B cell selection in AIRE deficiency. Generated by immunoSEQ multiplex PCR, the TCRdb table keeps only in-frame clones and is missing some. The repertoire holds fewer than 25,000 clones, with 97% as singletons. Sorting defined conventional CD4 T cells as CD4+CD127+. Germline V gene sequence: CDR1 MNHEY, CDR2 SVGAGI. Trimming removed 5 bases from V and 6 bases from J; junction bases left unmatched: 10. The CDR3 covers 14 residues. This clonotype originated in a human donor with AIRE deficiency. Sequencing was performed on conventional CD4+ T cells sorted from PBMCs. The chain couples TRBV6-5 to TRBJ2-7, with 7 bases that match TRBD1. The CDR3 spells CASSRQGLISEQYF. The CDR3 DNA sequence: TGTGCCAGCAGTCGACAGGGCTTAATCAGCGAGCAGTACTTC.